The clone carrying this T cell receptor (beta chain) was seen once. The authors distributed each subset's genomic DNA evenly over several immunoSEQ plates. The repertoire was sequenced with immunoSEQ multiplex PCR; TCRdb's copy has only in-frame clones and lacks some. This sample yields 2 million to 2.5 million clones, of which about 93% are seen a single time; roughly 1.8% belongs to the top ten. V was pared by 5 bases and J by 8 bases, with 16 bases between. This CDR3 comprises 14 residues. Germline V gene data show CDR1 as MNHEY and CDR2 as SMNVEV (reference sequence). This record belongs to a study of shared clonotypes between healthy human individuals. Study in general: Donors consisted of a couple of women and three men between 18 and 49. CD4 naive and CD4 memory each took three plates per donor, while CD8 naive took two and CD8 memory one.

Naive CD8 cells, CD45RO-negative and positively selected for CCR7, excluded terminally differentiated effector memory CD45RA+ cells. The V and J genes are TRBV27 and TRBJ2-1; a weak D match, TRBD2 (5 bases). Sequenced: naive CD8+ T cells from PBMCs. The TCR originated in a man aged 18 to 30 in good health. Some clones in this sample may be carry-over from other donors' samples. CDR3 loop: CASSPVLPRDEQFF. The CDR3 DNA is TGTGCCAGCAGTCCCGTTCTCCCGAGGGATGAGCAGTTCTTC.